This record looks at one TCR beta chain sequence and its context. Its antigen is unknown. Data came from immunoSEQ multiplex PCR; TCRdb stores just in-frame clones and leaves some out. This table holds 80,000 to 90,000 clones, roughly nine tenths found once. The data belong to a study of T cell responses to AZD1222 COVID-19 vaccine. Turning to the study itself: Doses given second, at about 4 or about 12 weeks, were pooled. Findings of the study overall: Samples come after the peak T cell response, not at day 14. Donors were chiefly white British, with a greater number of females, and clonal diversity was perhaps underestimated.

V was shortened by 3 bases and J by 1 base, with 6 bases between the two germline ends. The CDR3 consists of 13 residues. CDR1 MNHEY and CDR2 SMNVEV come from the germline V gene (reference sequence). This specimen was peripheral blood, taken on day 0 of AZD1222 vaccination. J is TRBJ1-1 and V is TRBV27; no clear D gene. This TCR was sampled from an adult in good health. In DNA, the CDR3 is TGTGCCAGCAGTTTTAGACAGAACACTGAAGCTTTCTTT. It encodes CASSFRQNTEAFF.